This entry concerns a single T cell receptor (beta chain). Its target is unknown. This entry is derived from a study of T cells in localized non-small cell lung cancer. Trimming removed 5 bases from V and 5 bases from J, with 12 bases in between. The CDR3 totals 13 residues. From germline, CDR1 is LNHDA and CDR2 SQIVND (reference sequence). This table comes from immunoSEQ multiplex PCR, and its TCRdb copy is limited to in-frame clones, with some not included. The table has about 72,000 clones, 84% seen once; the top ten hold around an eighth. Study-level results: Elevated circulating T cell density in blood was associated with longer overall survival. It remains possible that heterogeneity exists, since only one tumor region was sequenced. Adjacent lung had a median roughly 61 of the 100 largest tumor clones. In uninvolved adjacent lung, T cell clonality reached its highest value, exceeding tumor.

This chain joins TRBV19 and TRBJ1-2, with D tentatively TRBD1 (5 bases). This specimen was peripheral blood, taken before any cancer treatment. The receptor's source is a female donor older than 55 with stage I lung adenocarcinoma. CDR3 DNA sequence: TGTGCCAGTAGTGGGGCAGGGATATATGGCTACACCTTC. It translates to CASSGAGIYGYTF.